This T cell receptor (beta chain) was captured by sequencing in a study of metastatic and nonmetastatic thyroid tumors. V lost 8 bases, J lost 5 bases, and 16 bases lay in between. The length of the CDR3 is 14 residues. Germline V gene sequence: CDR1 MNHNS, CDR2 SASEGT. Study-wide results and caveats: When malignant thyroid tumors were compared with benign nodules, TCR beta diversity was reportedly significantly higher in the malignant tumors. This held in both blood and tumor samples.

A few counts support this clone. The antigen remains undetermined. Each patient went into thyroid surgery without having received any treatment. In the authors' workflow: The study built a papillary thyroid cancer distant-metastasis classifier from CDR3 differences across clinicopathological groups. TCRdb re-clonotyped the PCR reads through MiXCR. The V and J calls shown here were made by TCRdb, not taken from the authors' results. The sample yields 15,000 to 18,000 clones, 3% to 4% seen once. This TCR was recovered from a female donor with papillary thyroid cancer or a benign thyroid nodule (not recorded which). Some clones in this sample may be carry-over from other donors' samples. Sequencing was done on a sample of tumor tissue. The gene calls are TRBV6-1 and TRBJ1-5, with no clear D. This chain's CDR3 is CASLPGWLDQPQHF. DNA for the CDR3: TGTGCCAGCCTACCCGGATGGTTAGATCAGCCCCAGCATTTT.